This TCR beta chain originates from a study of T cells in Graves' hyperthyroidism and ophthalmopathy. Across the study: Peripheral blood was obtained at initial diagnosis, preceding any treatment.

The investigators amplified TCR beta CDR3 regions from RNA transcripts. When the TCR CDR3 underwent first-round RT-PCR, the HTBI primer set was used. One entry per CDR3 protein results from TCRdb running MiXCR on the multiplex PCR reads. The repertoire consists of roughly 380,000 distinct CDR3 sequences, with about 13% occurring once and the leading ten covering about 20%. In this sample, this clonotype turned up many times. CDR1 LNHNV and CDR2 YYDKDF come from the germline V gene (reference sequence). The CDR3 extends over 16 amino acids. Trimming took 5 bases from V and 2 from J; bases not matched to a gene: 9. Blood dates from first hyperthyroidism diagnosis, before any ophthalmopathy symptoms.

The J gene is TRBJ2-3, the V gene TRBV15, with 8 bases that match TRBD2. The receptor was isolated from a man between 25 and 39 years old with Graves' hyperthyroidism that later progressed to Graves' ophthalmopathy. The sequenced material came from blood. The CDR3 loop reads CATSPGVAGYTDTQYF. CDR3 nucleotides: TGTGCCACCAGCCCCGGGGTAGCGGGGTACACAGATACGCAGTATTTT.